This T cell receptor (beta chain) appears in the sequencing data of a study of CD8 T cells in ankylosing spondylitis. A single record per CDR3 protein comes from TCRdb applying MiXCR to the 5' RACE reads. The repertoire holds under 250,000 distinct CDR3 sequences, roughly 32% seen once, with about 4% in the top ten. This CDR3 region has 17 residues. Germline V CDR1 and CDR2: SQVTM, ANQGSEA. J lost 4 bases, V lost 3 bases, and 17 bases had no gene match. The chain recombines TRBV29-1 with TRBJ1-2, with 7 bases identical to TRBD1. The sequenced sample was blood, either unsorted or a sorted T cell fraction (not recorded which). The receptor was isolated from a male donor with ankylosing spondylitis or in good health (not recorded which). The CDR3: CSVDGQHRGRRGYGYTF. The DNA of the CDR3 is TGCAGCGTTGATGGACAACACAGGGGTCGTCGGGGCTATGGCTACACCTTC.